This T cell receptor beta chain was sequenced in a study of OX40 agonist ivuxolimab in advanced cancers. Measured with immunoSEQ multiplex PCR; TCRdb has only the in-frame clones, and not every one. Of around 30,000 clones detected, 88% appear once; the ten largest clones hold approximately 50%. A remark on this clone: Its matching antigen is unknown.

The study's findings and limits: Low normalized T-cell clonal expansion was additionally recorded for some nonresponders. At doses 0.1 to 3.0 mg/kg, CD4+ and CD8+ clones expanded. Relative to CD4+, CD8+ T cells held more expanded clones on average.

This CDR3 contains 15 residues. V was cut by 8 bases and J by 3 bases, with 19 bases left in between. Germline V lookup: CDR1 MDHEN, CDR2 SYDVKM. This sequence originates from an adult with an advanced solid tumor such as melanoma, head and neck, liver or kidney cancer. Specimen: CD4+ or CD8+ T cells sorted from blood, collected in a trial of the OX40 agonist ivuxolimab. The chain uses TRBV28 and TRBJ1-1; D is uncertain. The CDR3 reads CASEEIGDSYTEAFF. CDR3 bases: TGTGCCAGCGAAGAAATTGGGGATTCGTACACTGAAGCTTTCTTT.